This T cell receptor beta chain was retrieved from a study of cytotoxic CD8 clonotypes in ibrutinib-treated CLL. Depths of 1 in 200,000 to 1 in 1 million T cells were the sequencing target. The data were produced by immunoSEQ multiplex PCR, yet TCRdb's version contains in-frame clones alone and is incomplete. The sample has some 290,000 clones, around four fifths seen once. As concerns this clone: Its target is unknown.

Broader study findings: Clonality (at baseline) was higher than in age-matched healthy donors and tracked circulating CD8+ T-cell counts. Upon ibrutinib response clonality rose, and upon progression it fell back toward baseline.

In germline, CDR1 is SGHAT, CDR2 FQNNGV. The CDR3 loop spans 13 amino acids. Trimming cost V 5 bases and J 13 bases; bases outside gene matches: 6. The TCR comes from a human donor with chronic lymphocytic leukemia. The rearrangement uses TRBV11-2 and TRBJ2-5; 14 bases line up with TRBD2. The sample was PBMCs, taken before ibrutinib treatment. CDR3 nucleotides: TGTGCCAGCAGCGGGGGACTAGCGGGAGTTCGGTACTTC. Its translation is CASSGGLAGVRYF.